This entry is about one T cell receptor (beta chain). Measured with immunoSEQ multiplex PCR; TCRdb has only the in-frame clones, and not every one. The table lists around 100,000 clones, 92% of them singletons, with more than 1.5% in the top ten. The data are from a study of T cell changes during pregnancy in multiple sclerosis. Germline V gene lookup returns CDR1 SGHRS and CDR2 YFSETQ. Trimming left V 0 bases short and J 8 bases short, with 15 bases between. The CDR3 runs 15 residues. V and J are TRBV5-1 and TRBJ1-3, with TRBD1 as a possible D gene (5 bases). The clonotype was recovered from a female donor with multiple sclerosis, enrolled in a pregnancy study. The material was peripheral blood, obtained after pregnancy. The CDR3 protein is CASSLGQGLGHTIYF. The CDR3 nucleotides read TGCGCCAGCAGCTTGGGGCAGGGCCTAGGTCACACCATATATTTT. Full variable domain (rest looked up from reference TRBV5-1 and TRBJ1-3): KAGVTQTPRYLIKTRGQQVTLSCSPISGHRSVSWYQQTPGQGLQFLFEYFSETQRNKGNFPGRFSGRQFSNSRSEMNVSTLELGDSALYLCASSLGQGLGHTIYFGEGSWLTVV.